The 22 T cell receptor beta chains listed next were all sequenced from one sample in a study of shared clonotypes between healthy human individuals. The assay was immunoSEQ multiplex PCR, and TCRdb's table has in-frame clones only and misses some. The profile covers 2,100,000 or so clones, with almost 96% appearing a single time and 0.1% to 0.15% taken by the ten largest. Sequencing input: naive CD4+ T cells sorted from blood. Described subset: CD45RA+ positively selected. The receptors were sampled from a man younger than 30 in good health.

The V call is TRBV6-5, the J call TRBJ2-7, with TRBD1 as a possible D gene (5 bases). Germline CDR1 MNHEY, CDR2 SVGAGI. Deletions cut 6 bases from V and 7 bases from J, with 16 bases between. The CDR3 runs to 13 residues. CDR3 loop: CASRTDIQGEQYF. The CDR3 DNA reads as TGTGCCAGCAGAACGGACATCCAAGGGGAGCAGTACTTC.

The chain has TRBV27 and TRBJ1-6; 7 positions agree with TRBD1. CDR3 length: 17 amino acids. J lost 9 bases, V lost 0 bases, and 11 bases had no gene match. Looked up from germline, CDR1 is MNHEY and CDR2 is SMNVEV (reference sequence). Here the CDR3 reads CASSLSPRQGGRSPLHF. The CDR3 bases are TGTGCCAGCAGTTTATCCCCCCGACAGGGCGGCCGTTCACCCCTCCACTTT.

This chain links TRBV12-5 with TRBJ1-6; D may be TRBD1 (5 bases). V lost 6 bases and J 5 bases, leaving 11 bases between the germline ends. CDR1 is LGHNT and CDR2 is FRNRAP in the germline V gene. The CDR3 has 14 residues. This CDR3 reads CASGPDINNSPLHF. CDR3 sequence (DNA): TGTGCTAGTGGACCGGACATTAATAATTCACCCCTCCACTTT.

The chain has TRBV18 and TRBJ1-6; possible D gene TRBD1, 5 bases. The V gene lost 3 bases and the J gene lost 9 bases, with 15 bases spanning the gap. The germline gives CDR1 KGHSH, CDR2 LQKENI. This CDR3 comprises 15 residues. The CDR3: CASSPVPKGSSPLHF. CDR3 sequence (DNA): TGTGCCAGCTCACCCGTCCCGAAGGGGAGTTCACCCCTCCACTTT.

V is TRBV5-4 and J is TRBJ2-7; no firm D call. Germline V gene sequence: CDR1 SGHNT, CDR2 YYREEE (reference sequence). The V gene lost 0 bases and the J gene lost 0 bases, with 10 bases spanning the gap. The length of the CDR3 is 15 residues. The CDR3 bases are TGTGCCAGCAGCTTGGACGGGCTGTTCTCCTACGAGCAGTACTTC. It encodes CASSLDGLFSYEQYF.

The rearrangement joins TRBV5-1 to TRBJ2-7; 7 bases match TRBD1. CDR3 length: 15 amino acids. V shed 0 bases and J 0 bases; nucleotides not matched to a gene: 3. Germline V gene lookup returns CDR1 SGHRS and CDR2 YFSETQ. The CDR3 DNA sequence: TGCGCCAGCAGCTTGGATCGGACAGGCTCCTACGAGCAGTACTTC. It translates to CASSLDRTGSYEQYF. The full variable domain, in which reference TRBV5-1 and TRBJ2-7 provide the parts outside the CDR3, is KAGVTQTPRYLIKTRGQQVTLSCSPISGHRSVSWYQQTPGQGLQFLFEYFSETQRNKGNFPGRFSGRQFSNSRSEMNVSTLELGDSALYLCASSLDRTGSYEQYFGPGTRLTVT.

The rearrangement joins TRBV5-4 to TRBJ2-7, with D possibly being TRBD1 or TRBD2 (5 bases each). This CDR3 comprises 15 residues. Germline loops: CDR1 SGHNT, CDR2 YYREEE (reference sequence). Trimming cost V 3 bases and J 3 bases, with 16 bases left between them. CDR3: CASSSSSGAYYEQYF. The CDR3 coding sequence is TGTGCCAGCAGCTCCTCCTCCGGGGCGTACTACGAGCAGTACTTC. Complete variable domain (other parts from reference TRBV5-4 and TRBJ2-7): ETGVTQSPTHLIKTRGQQVTLRCSSQSGHNTVSWYQQALGQGPQFIFQYYREEENGRGNFPPRFSGLQFPNYSSELNVNALELDDSALYLCASSSSSGAYYEQYFGPGTRLTVT.

In DNA form, the CDR3 reads TGCAGTGCTAGAGATCAAGGGGAGCAGTACTTC. As protein: CSARDQGEQYF. The chain has TRBV20-1 and TRBJ2-7; D remains unclear. Germline V gene sequence: CDR1 DFQATT, CDR2 SNEGSKA (reference sequence). The CDR3 length is 11 residues. V was clipped by 0 bases and J by 7 bases, with 7 bases between them.

The chain carries TRBV20-1 and TRBJ2-1; D gene ambiguous. CDR3 length: 11 amino acids. CDR1 and CDR2 from the germline V gene are DFQATT and SNEGSKA (reference sequence). Trimming cost V 4 bases and J 9 bases, with 10 bases left between them. The CDR3 spells CSANLRFEQFF. The CDR3 DNA reads as TGCAGTGCTAATTTGAGATTTGAGCAGTTCTTC.

The rearrangement links TRBV29-1 to TRBJ1-4, with TRBD1 matching over 7 bases. The CDR3 is made up of 15 amino acids. CDR1 and CDR2 (germline): SQVTM, ANQGSEA. Unmatched junction bases numbered 7, after V lost 6 bases and J lost 0 bases. The CDR3 loop reads CSVGGTVATNEKLFF. For the CDR3, the DNA is TGCAGCGTGGGGGGGACAGTTGCAACTAATGAAAAACTGTTTTTT.

The table lists this clone with a count of one. The CDR3, as DNA: TGCAGCGTTGTCAGACAGGGGGCTTTCGATGAGCAGTTCTTC. Protein: CSVVRQGAFDEQFF. The chain employs TRBV29-1 and TRBJ2-1, with 10 bases that match TRBD1. From germline, CDR1 is SQVTM and CDR2 ANQGSEA. The CDR3 spans 14 residues. With 4 bases clipped from V and 8 bases from J, the junction kept 8 bases outside the gene matches.

The chain is built from TRBV9 and TRBJ1-2; D is undetermined. V was shortened by 0 bases and J by 6 bases, with 15 bases between the two germline ends. Germline V lookup: CDR1 SGDLS, CDR2 YYNGEE. This CDR3 is 15 amino acids long. The CDR3 loop is CASSVESGLVHGYTF. Here the CDR3 DNA reads TGTGCCAGCAGCGTAGAATCCGGTCTCGTCCATGGCTACACCTTC.

The CDR3 protein is CASSQDLASADTQYF. The CDR3 DNA reads as TGCGCCAGCAGCCAAGATTTGGCTAGCGCAGATACGCAGTATTTT. The chain links TRBV4-1 to TRBJ2-3; tentative D call: TRBD2 (6 bases). CDR3 length: 15 amino acids. Germline loops: CDR1 MGHRA, CDR2 YSYEKL. V was trimmed by 0 bases and J by 4 bases, leaving 11 bases between them.

V is TRBV11-2 and J is TRBJ1-5, with a possible D match to TRBD1 (5 bases). Germline lookup yields CDR1 SGHAT and CDR2 FQNNGV. This CDR3 is built from 16 residues. Trimming shortened V by 5 bases and J by 4 bases, and 18 bases separated the two germline ends. This CDR3 is CASSPGWKGLNQPQHF. The DNA of the CDR3 is TGTGCCAGCAGCCCCGGGTGGAAGGGGCTTAATCAGCCCCAGCATTTT.

The chain carries TRBV6-5 and TRBJ1-2, with 7 bases that match TRBD1. Germline V lookup: CDR1 MNHEY, CDR2 SVGAGI. This CDR3 spans 13 amino acids. Trimming took 6 bases from V and 3 from J; bases not matched to a gene: 4. DNA of the CDR3: TGTGCCAGCAGGTCCGGACAGGACTATGGCTACACCTTC. It codes for CASRSGQDYGYTF.

This sequence joins TRBV5-1 and TRBJ2-3, with 8 positions matching TRBD2. Germline lookup yields CDR1 SGHRS and CDR2 YFSETQ. V lost 2 bases to trimming and J lost 2 bases; unmatched junction nucleotides: 1. The CDR3 totals 14 residues. The CDR3 loop is CASSLLADTDTQYF. CDR3 bases: TGCGCCAGCAGCTTACTAGCGGACACAGATACGCAGTATTTT.

The J gene is TRBJ1-4, the V gene TRBV19, with D maybe TRBD1 (5 bases). Germline CDR1 and CDR2: LNHDA and SQIVND (reference sequence). Trimming shortened V by 5 bases and J by 3 bases, and 16 bases separated the two germline ends. The CDR3 length is 16 residues. The CDR3 DNA reads as TGTGCCAGTAGTCCCCCGGGGGGAAGACCTAATGAAAAACTGTTTTTT. Its translation: CASSPPGGRPNEKLFF.

The J gene is TRBJ2-5, the V gene TRBV12-5; 7 positions agree with TRBD2. CDR1 is LGHNT and CDR2 is FRNRAP in the germline V gene. The CDR3 length is 14 residues. The junction had 9 bases not matched to a gene; V was cut back by 7 bases and J by 4 bases. The CDR3 sequence: CASAGDYLGETQYF. The CDR3, as DNA: TGTGCTAGTGCCGGGGACTACCTAGGAGAGACCCAGTACTTC.

This rearrangement joins TRBV4-1 to TRBJ1-5, with D unresolved. Trimming cost V 1 base and J 3 bases, with 10 bases left between them. This CDR3 region has 15 residues. Germline V gene sequence: CDR1 MGHRA, CDR2 YSYEKL. The CDR3 DNA reads as TGCGCCAGCAGCCAAGCCGGGCGCCTCAATCAGCCCCAGCATTTT. It translates to CASSQAGRLNQPQHF.

The V call is TRBV9, the J call TRBJ2-7; 14 bases are a match to TRBD2. CDR1 SGDLS and CDR2 YYNGEE come from the germline V gene. The length of the CDR3 is 14 residues. The trim removed 3 bases at V and 6 bases at J, leaving 2 bases unmatched. The CDR3 DNA reads as TGTGCCAGCAGCGCGGGACTAGCGGGGGTCGAGCAGTACTTC. Its translation is CASSAGLAGVEQYF. The full variable domain, its missing parts supplied by reference TRBV9 and TRBJ2-7, is DSGVTQTPKHLITATGQRVTLRCSPRSGDLSVYWYQQSLDQGLQFLIQYYNGEERAKGNILERFSAQQFPDLHSELNLSSLELGDSALYFCASSAGLAGVEQYFGPGTRLTVT.

The chain carries TRBV9 and TRBJ2-7, with TRBD1 identical over 7 bases. Germline CDR1 SGDLS, CDR2 YYNGEE. V lost 4 bases to trimming and J lost 3 bases; unmatched junction nucleotides: 4. The length of the CDR3 is 13 residues. CDR3 protein: CASSRDSRYEQYF. In nucleotides, the CDR3 is TGTGCCAGCAGCCGGGACAGCCGCTACGAGCAGTACTTC.

The chain uses TRBV25-1 and TRBJ2-1, with 7 positions matching TRBD2. The CDR3 is 14 amino acids. V shed 5 bases, J shed 8 bases, and the junction held 9 bases outside the gene matches. Germline assignment: CDR1 MGHDK and CDR2 SYGVNS. In DNA form, the CDR3 reads TGTGCCAGCAGTTCCGGCGGGAGTTGGTATGAGCAGTTCTTC. This sequence encodes CASSSGGSWYEQFF.